This T cell receptor beta chain was captured by sequencing in a study of blood T cell repertoires in COVID-19. Study overall: Samples representing acute and convalescent COVID-19 were sourced from the United States, Italy and Spain.

The V gene's germline CDR1 is KGHSH and CDR2 LQKENI. This CDR3 region has 17 residues. J was trimmed by 2 bases and V by 1 base; bases with no gene match: 8. Original data processing: Nucleated cell counts were estimated from reference gene primer amplification. The table came from immunoSEQ multiplex PCR; TCRdb's copy has only in-frame clones and leaves some out. The V and J calls and the clone size are those of that table, but D and trimming were determined from the DNA. The table lists about 210,000 clones, more than 85% of them singletons. The chain is built from TRBV18 and TRBJ2-7, with 10 bases lining up with TRBD2. Input material: peripheral blood. This clonotype originated in a man between 35 and 55 years old with acute or convalescent COVID-19. The CDR3: CASSPLGSGGKTYEQYF. In DNA, the CDR3 is TGTGCCAGCTCACCACTTGGTAGCGGGGGGAAGACCTACGAGCAGTACTTC.